Reported below is one T cell receptor (beta chain). Antigen: not known. Sequencing used immunoSEQ multiplex PCR; TCRdb keeps in-frame clones, though not all of them. The sample yields just under 65,000 clones, about 89% seen once. The sample belongs to a study of OX40 agonist ivuxolimab in advanced cancers. CDR3 length equals 18 residues. The V and J ends lost 5 bases and 7 bases respectively, with 30 bases between them. Per the germline V gene, CDR1 is SEHNR and CDR2 is FQNEAQ (reference sequence). Study-wide findings and caveats: By week 6 at 0.1 to 3.0 mg/kg, blood CD4+ and CD8+ T cells had expanded clonally.

This rearrangement joins TRBV7-9 to TRBJ2-7; D may be TRBD1 (5 bases). This specimen was CD4+ or CD8+ T cells sorted from blood, taken in a trial of the OX40 agonist ivuxolimab. This receptor was taken from an adult with an advanced solid tumor such as melanoma, head and neck, liver or kidney cancer. The CDR3 region is CASSPSKGPGLGGFEQYF. CDR3 DNA: TGTGCCAGCAGCCCCTCGAAGGGGCCGGGTCTGGGCGGTTTTGAGCAGTACTTC.